The rows below give T cell receptor beta chains drawn from one sample of a study of glioma-infiltrating T cells after dendritic cell vaccination. Only in-frame clones appear in the TCRdb table, and some are missing; sequencing was by immunoSEQ multiplex PCR. The sample records roughly 83,000 clones, about nine tenths being singletons. Sample: blood, taken before dendritic cell vaccination. All receptors derive from a human donor with glioblastoma. Each CDR3 is given with its conserved first and last residue. D genes are given only for firm matches. Only some rows state a clone size, as once, few, many or a class for expanded clones.

v_call: TRBV19
d_call: -
j_call: TRBJ2-1
clone_size: -
cdr3_aa: CASSPGFSYNEQFF
cdr3_nt: TGTGCCAGTAGTCCAGGATTCTCCTACAATGAGCAGTTCTTC

v_call: TRBV5-1
d_call: -
j_call: TRBJ1-1
clone_size: -
cdr3_aa: CASSLYQVNTEAFF
cdr3_nt: TGCGCCAGCAGCTTGTATCAGGTGAACACTGAAGCTTTCTTT

v_call: TRBV19
d_call: TRBD2
j_call: TRBJ2-3
clone_size: few
cdr3_aa: CASSIAGGSTDTQYF
cdr3_nt: TGTGCCAGTAGTATTGCGGGAGGGAGCACAGATACGCAGTATTTT

v_call: TRBV4-1
d_call: -
j_call: TRBJ1-6
clone_size: -
cdr3_aa: CASSQDRSQGVSSPLHF
cdr3_nt: TGCGCCAGCAGCCAAGATAGGTCCCAAGGGGTAAGTTCACCCCTCCACTTT

v_call: TRBV7-2
d_call: -
j_call: TRBJ1-1
clone_size: -
cdr3_aa: CASSKIGNTEAFF
cdr3_nt: TGTGCCAGCAGCAAAATCGGGAACACTGAAGCTTTCTTT

v_call: TRBV29-1
d_call: TRBD1
j_call: TRBJ2-7
clone_size: once
cdr3_aa: CSVIPGQGNYEQYF
cdr3_nt: TGCAGCGTCATACCGGGACAGGGAAACTACGAGCAGTACTTC

v_call: TRBV5-4
d_call: TRBD2
j_call: TRBJ2-2
clone_size: -
cdr3_aa: CASSLGLAGGPGTGELFF
cdr3_nt: TGTGCCAGCAGCTTGGGACTAGCGGGAGGGCCGGGCACCGGGGAGCTGTTTTTT

v_call: TRBV6-6
d_call: -
j_call: TRBJ1-2
clone_size: once
cdr3_aa: CASSYITVPDGYTF
cdr3_nt: TGTGCCAGCAGTTACATTACTGTACCTGATGGCTACACCTTC

v_call: TRBV19
d_call: -
j_call: TRBJ1-5
clone_size: once
cdr3_aa: CASRNREGTNQPQHF
cdr3_nt: TGTGCCAGTAGGAACAGGGAAGGCACTAATCAGCCCCAGCATTTT

v_call: TRBV23-1
d_call: TRBD1
j_call: TRBJ2-4
clone_size: once
cdr3_aa: CASSRILDRDGAAAKNIQYF
cdr3_nt: TGCGCCAGCAGTCGAATCCTGGACAGGGATGGGGCAGCGGCCAAAAACATTCAGTACTTC

v_call: TRBV6-5
d_call: -
j_call: TRBJ2-3
clone_size: -
cdr3_aa: CASSYSSVDTQYF
cdr3_nt: TGTGCCAGCAGTTACTCGTCGGTAGATACGCAGTATTTT

v_call: TRBV7-9
d_call: TRBD2
j_call: TRBJ2-7
clone_size: few
cdr3_aa: CASRPGGREGRGEQYF
cdr3_nt: TGTGCCAGCAGACCAGGGGGGCGGGAGGGCCGAGGGGAGCAGTACTTC

v_call: TRBV9
d_call: TRBD1
j_call: TRBJ1-1
clone_size: -
cdr3_aa: CASSPRGDRGRAGTEAFF
cdr3_nt: TGTGCCAGCAGCCCGAGGGGGGACAGGGGGCGCGCGGGCACTGAAGCTTTCTTT

v_call: TRBV7-9
d_call: TRBD2
j_call: TRBJ2-7
clone_size: -
cdr3_aa: CASVRTSGYEQYF
cdr3_nt: TGTGCCAGCGTAAGGACTAGCGGCTACGAGCAGTACTTC

v_call: TRBV29-1
d_call: TRBD1
j_call: TRBJ1-1
clone_size: once
cdr3_aa: CSAGQRNTEAFF
cdr3_nt: TGCAGCGCGGGACAGAGGAACACTGAAGCTTTCTTT

v_call: TRBV27
d_call: TRBD1
j_call: TRBJ2-7
clone_size: -
cdr3_aa: CASRPGTGFYEQYF
cdr3_nt: TGTGCCAGCAGGCCCGGGACAGGGTTCTACGAGCAGTACTTC

v_call: TRBV6-5
d_call: -
j_call: TRBJ2-4
clone_size: -
cdr3_aa: CASSSTESNIQYF
cdr3_nt: TGTGCCAGCAGTTCGACAGAAAGCAACATTCAGTACTTC

v_call: TRBV7-6
d_call: TRBD2
j_call: TRBJ2-3
clone_size: -
cdr3_aa: CASSQRGSTDTQYF
cdr3_nt: TGTGCCAGCTCTCAGCGGGGAAGCACAGATACGCAGTATTTT

v_call: TRBV30
d_call: TRBD2
j_call: TRBJ2-1
clone_size: -
cdr3_aa: CAWSITSGRNEQFF
cdr3_nt: TGTGCCTGGAGTATAACTAGCGGGAGGAATGAGCAGTTCTTC

v_call: TRBV9
d_call: -
j_call: TRBJ2-2
clone_size: -
cdr3_aa: CASSGSTGELFF
cdr3_nt: TGTGCCAGCAGCGGGAGCACCGGGGAGCTGTTTTTT

v_call: TRBV5-1
d_call: -
j_call: TRBJ1-5
clone_size: -
cdr3_aa: CASSLSSRAGKVGNQPQHF
cdr3_nt: TGCGCCAGCAGCTTGAGTAGTAGGGCAGGGAAGGTTGGCAATCAGCCCCAGCATTTT

v_call: TRBV19
d_call: -
j_call: TRBJ2-2
clone_size: -
cdr3_aa: CASSIVVPGELFF
cdr3_nt: TGTGCCAGTAGTATTGTAGTCCCCGGGGAGCTGTTTTTT

v_call: TRBV9
d_call: -
j_call: TRBJ2-7
clone_size: -
cdr3_aa: CASSVGLGGGYEQYF
cdr3_nt: TGTGCCAGCAGCGTAGGTCTGGGGGGTGGCTACGAGCAGTACTTC

v_call: TRBV19
d_call: TRBD1
j_call: TRBJ1-1
clone_size: -
cdr3_aa: CASSIRTGGLAEAFF
cdr3_nt: TGTGCCAGTAGTATCCGGACAGGGGGACTTGCTGAAGCTTTCTTT

v_call: TRBV9
d_call: TRBD2
j_call: TRBJ2-3
clone_size: -
cdr3_aa: CASSVVSGGAWDTQYF
cdr3_nt: TGTGCCAGCAGCGTAGTCAGCGGGGGGGCATGGGATACGCAGTATTTT

v_call: TRBV27
d_call: -
j_call: TRBJ1-6
clone_size: once
cdr3_aa: CASSLSQGGSLHF
cdr3_nt: TGTGCCAGCAGTTTATCCCAGGGTGGGTCCCTCCACTTT

v_call: TRBV5-1
d_call: TRBD1
j_call: TRBJ2-7
clone_size: once
cdr3_aa: CASSTTGGLEQYF
cdr3_nt: TGCGCCAGCAGCACGACAGGGGGCCTCGAGCAGTACTTC

v_call: TRBV15
d_call: -
j_call: TRBJ1-5
clone_size: -
cdr3_aa: CATSRDRFNQPQHF
cdr3_nt: TGTGCCACCAGCAGAGACAGGTTCAATCAGCCCCAGCATTTT

v_call: TRBV29-1
d_call: -
j_call: TRBJ1-4
clone_size: -
cdr3_aa: CSVGEGAGEKLFF
cdr3_nt: TGCAGCGTTGGTGAAGGGGCAGGTGAAAAACTGTTTTTT

v_call: TRBV27
d_call: TRBD1
j_call: TRBJ1-2
clone_size: -
cdr3_aa: CASRLDRGNYGYTF
cdr3_nt: TGTGCCAGCAGACTTGACAGGGGGAACTATGGCTACACCTTC